This T cell receptor (beta chain) was profiled in a study of T cell responses to AZD1222 COVID-19 vaccine. General study findings and limits: The reported proportion of spike-specific TCRs targeting unmutated variant regions was nearly half. The study identified only a handful of AZD1222 recipients as seropositive at baseline. A mostly white British donor set with more females was recruited, and clonal diversity was possibly underestimated.

Sequencing was performed with immunoSEQ multiplex PCR; in TCRdb, only in-frame clones are kept and a portion is missing. This table holds tens of thousands of clones, around 90% found once. To note about this clone: What it binds is unknown.

This TCR was sampled from an adult who received the AZD1222 COVID-19 vaccine. Material: peripheral blood, obtained 28 days after the second AZD1222 dose.

The CDR3 bases are TGTGCCAGCAGTTACTCAACTAGCGGACTTCCCTACAATGAGCAGTTCTTC. Encoded protein: CASSYSTSGLPYNEQFF. This chain joins TRBV6-2 or TRBV6-3 and TRBJ2-1; 8 bases match TRBD2. CDR3 length equals 17 residues. The V segment lost 0 bases and the J segment 2 bases; nucleotides outside the gene matches: 6. CDR1 is MNHEY, CDR2 SVGEGT, per germline.